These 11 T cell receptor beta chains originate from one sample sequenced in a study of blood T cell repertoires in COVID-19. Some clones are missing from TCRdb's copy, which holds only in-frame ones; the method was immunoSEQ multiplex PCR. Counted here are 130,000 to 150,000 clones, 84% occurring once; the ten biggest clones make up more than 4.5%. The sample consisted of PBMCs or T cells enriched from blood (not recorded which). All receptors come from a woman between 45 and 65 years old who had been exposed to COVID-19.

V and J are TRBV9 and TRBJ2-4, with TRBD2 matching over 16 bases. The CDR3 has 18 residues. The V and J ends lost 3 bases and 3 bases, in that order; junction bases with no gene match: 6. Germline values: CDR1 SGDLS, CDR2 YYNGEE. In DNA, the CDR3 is TGTGCCAGCAGCGCAGGGACTAGCGGGAGGGTTGGCAAAAACATTCAGTACTTC. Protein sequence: CASSAGTSGRVGKNIQYF.

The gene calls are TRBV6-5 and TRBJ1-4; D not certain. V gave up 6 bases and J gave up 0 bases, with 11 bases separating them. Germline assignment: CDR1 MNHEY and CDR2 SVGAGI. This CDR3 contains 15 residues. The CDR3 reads CASRASGATNEKLFF. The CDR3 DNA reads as TGTGCCAGCAGGGCTTCGGGAGCAACTAATGAAAAACTGTTTTTT.

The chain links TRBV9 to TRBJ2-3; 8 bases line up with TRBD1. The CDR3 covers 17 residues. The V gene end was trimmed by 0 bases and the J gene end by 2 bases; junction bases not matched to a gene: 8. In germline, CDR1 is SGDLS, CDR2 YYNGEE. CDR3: CASSVGPGQGSTDTQYF. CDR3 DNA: TGTGCCAGCAGCGTAGGTCCAGGACAGGGATCCACAGATACGCAGTATTTT. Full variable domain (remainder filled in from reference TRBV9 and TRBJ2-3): DSGVTQTPKHLITATGQRVTLRCSPRSGDLSVYWYQQSLDQGLQFLIQYYNGEERAKGNILERFSAQQFPDLHSELNLSSLELGDSALYFCASSVGPGQGSTDTQYFGPGTRLTVL.

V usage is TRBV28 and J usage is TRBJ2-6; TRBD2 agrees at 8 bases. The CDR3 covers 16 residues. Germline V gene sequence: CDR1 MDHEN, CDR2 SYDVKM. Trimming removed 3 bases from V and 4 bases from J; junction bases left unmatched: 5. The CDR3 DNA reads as TGTGCCAGCAGTTTTCTAGCGGGCACCGGGGCCAACGTCCTGACTTTC. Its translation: CASSFLAGTGANVLTF.

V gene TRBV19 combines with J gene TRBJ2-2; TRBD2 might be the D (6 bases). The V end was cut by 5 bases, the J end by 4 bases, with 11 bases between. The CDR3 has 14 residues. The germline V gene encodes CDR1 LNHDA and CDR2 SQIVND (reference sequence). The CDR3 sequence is CASSWPAGTGELFF. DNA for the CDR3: TGTGCCAGTAGTTGGCCAGCGGGCACCGGGGAGCTGTTTTTT.

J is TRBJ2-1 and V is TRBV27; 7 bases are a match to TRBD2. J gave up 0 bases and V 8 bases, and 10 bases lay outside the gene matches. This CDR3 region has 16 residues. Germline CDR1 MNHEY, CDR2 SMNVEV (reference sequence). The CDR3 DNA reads TGTGCCAGCGGACCCTCAGCGGGGAGCTCCTACAATGAGCAGTTCTTC. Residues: CASGPSAGSSYNEQFF.

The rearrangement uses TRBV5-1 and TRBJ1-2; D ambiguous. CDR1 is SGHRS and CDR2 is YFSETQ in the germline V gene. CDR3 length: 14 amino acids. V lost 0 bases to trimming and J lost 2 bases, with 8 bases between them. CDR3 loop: CASSLDGGNYGYTF. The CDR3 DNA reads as TGCGCCAGCAGCTTGGACGGAGGGAACTATGGCTACACCTTC.

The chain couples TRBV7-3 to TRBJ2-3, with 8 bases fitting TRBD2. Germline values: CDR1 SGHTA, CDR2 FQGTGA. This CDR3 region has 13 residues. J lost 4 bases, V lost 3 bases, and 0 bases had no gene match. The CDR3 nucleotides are TGTGCCAGCAGCTTCGGGGGGGCAGATACGCAGTATTTT. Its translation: CASSFGGADTQYF.

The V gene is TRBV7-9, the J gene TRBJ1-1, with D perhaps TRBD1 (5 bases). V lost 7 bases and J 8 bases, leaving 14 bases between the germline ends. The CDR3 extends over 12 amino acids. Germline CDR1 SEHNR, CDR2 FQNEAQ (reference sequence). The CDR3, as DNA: TGTGCCAGCACACCAGGGCCCCTAGAAGCTTTCTTT. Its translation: CASTPGPLEAFF.

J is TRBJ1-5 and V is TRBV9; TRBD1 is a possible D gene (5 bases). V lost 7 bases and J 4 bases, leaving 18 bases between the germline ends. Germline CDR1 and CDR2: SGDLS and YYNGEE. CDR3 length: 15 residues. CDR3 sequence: CASSLEGALNQPQHF. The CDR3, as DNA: TGTGCCAGCTCTCTTGAAGGGGCGCTTAATCAGCCCCAGCATTTT.

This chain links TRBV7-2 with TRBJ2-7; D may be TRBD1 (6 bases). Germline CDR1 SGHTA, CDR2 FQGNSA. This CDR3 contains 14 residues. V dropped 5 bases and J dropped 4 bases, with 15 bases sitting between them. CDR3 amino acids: CASSPNRVSYEQYF. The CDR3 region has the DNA TGTGCCAGCAGCCCAAACAGGGTCTCGTACGAGCAGTACTTC.